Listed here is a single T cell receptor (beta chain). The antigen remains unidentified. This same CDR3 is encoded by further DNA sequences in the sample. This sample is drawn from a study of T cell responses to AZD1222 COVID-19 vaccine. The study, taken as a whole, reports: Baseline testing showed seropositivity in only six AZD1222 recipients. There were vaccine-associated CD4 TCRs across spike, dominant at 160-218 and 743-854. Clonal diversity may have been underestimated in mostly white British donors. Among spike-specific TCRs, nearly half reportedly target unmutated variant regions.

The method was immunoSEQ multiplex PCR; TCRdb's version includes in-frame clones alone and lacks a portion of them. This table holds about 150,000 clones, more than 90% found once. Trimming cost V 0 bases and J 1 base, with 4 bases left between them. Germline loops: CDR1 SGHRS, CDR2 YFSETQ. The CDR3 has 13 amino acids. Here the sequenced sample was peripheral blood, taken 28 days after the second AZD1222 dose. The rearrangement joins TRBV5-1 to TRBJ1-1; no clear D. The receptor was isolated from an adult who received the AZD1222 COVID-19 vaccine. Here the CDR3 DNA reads TGCGCCAGCAGCTTGGAGGGGAACACTGAAGCTTTCTTT. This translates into CASSLEGNTEAFF. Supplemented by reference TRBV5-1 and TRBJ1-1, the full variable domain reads KAGVTQTPRYLIKTRGQQVTLSCSPISGHRSVSWYQQTPGQGLQFLFEYFSETQRNKGNFPGRFSGRQFSNSRSEMNVSTLELGDSALYLCASSLEGNTEAFFGQGTRLTVV.